This T cell receptor beta chain comes out of a study of blood T cell repertoires in COVID-19. Germline V gene lookup returns CDR1 SGHRS and CDR2 YFSETQ. This CDR3 has 16 amino acids. V lost 10 bases and J lost 2; bases outside the gene matches: 12. Original methodology: Nucleated cell counts were estimated from reference gene primer amplification. Using immunoSEQ multiplex PCR, the repertoire was profiled, and TCRdb retains in-frame clones only, with some absent. From that table come the V and J calls and clone size; the DNA was used to work out D and trimming. The sample lists 75,000 to 100,000 clones, 75% to 85% occurring once.

The TCR sequence derives from a man between 65 and 85 years old with acute or convalescent COVID-19. Sequencing was carried out using peripheral blood. The J gene is TRBJ2-6, the V gene TRBV5-1, with 7 bases lining up with TRBD1. The DNA for the CDR3 is TGCGCCGTAAGGGGATCAGGGGGTGCTGGGGCCAACGTCCTGACTTTC. This sequence encodes CAVRGSGGAGANVLTF.